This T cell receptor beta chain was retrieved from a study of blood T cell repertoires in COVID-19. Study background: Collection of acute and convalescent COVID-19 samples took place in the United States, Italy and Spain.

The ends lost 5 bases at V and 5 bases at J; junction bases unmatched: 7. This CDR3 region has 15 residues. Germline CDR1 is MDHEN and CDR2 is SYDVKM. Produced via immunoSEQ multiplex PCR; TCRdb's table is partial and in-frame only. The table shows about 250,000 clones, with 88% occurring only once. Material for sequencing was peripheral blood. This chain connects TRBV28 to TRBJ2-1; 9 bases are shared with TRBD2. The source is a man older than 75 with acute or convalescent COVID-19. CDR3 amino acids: CASSPGASGDNEQFF. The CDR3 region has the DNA TGTGCCAGCAGTCCAGGAGCTAGCGGGGACAATGAGCAGTTCTTC.